These 23 T cell receptor beta chains were sequenced from one sample in a study of blood T cells in healthy people across ages. PCR was performed a second time for about 7 to 12 cycles using a sample-barcoded 5' primer and a J-beta primer mix. TCRdb itself ran the 5' RACE reads through MiXCR, one entry per CDR3 protein. Of roughly 560,000 distinct CDR3 sequences listed, around 24% were seen once; the top ten hold roughly 9%. A further study also used this sample, focusing on T cells of mothers and their children.

Specimen: blood. The source of these receptors is a boy younger than 18 in good health.

This clonotype has a count of ten or more. The V call is TRBV4-3, the J call TRBJ2-6, with D perhaps matching TRBD1 or TRBD2 (5 bases each). Germline loops: CDR1 LGHNA, CDR2 YSLEER. Trimming removed 3 bases at V and 3 bases at J, with 12 bases between. The CDR3 contains 16 residues. The CDR3 coding sequence is TGCGCCAGCAGCCACGGGACGAGTCGTGGGGCCAACGTCCTGACTTTC. Translation gives CASSHGTSRGANVLTF.

The V and J genes are TRBV4-1 and TRBJ2-1; 8 nucleotides align to TRBD1. The CDR3 has 17 residues. V gave up 2 bases and J gave up 5 bases; unmatched junction bases: 11. Germline loops: CDR1 MGHRA, CDR2 YSYEKL. DNA for the CDR3: TGCGCCAGCAGCCAATTCCCCGGACAGGGCATGCACAATGAGCAGTTCTTC. This translates into CASSQFPGQGMHNEQFF.

As for this clonotype: The junction shows a germline mismatch at one end, possibly a read error. This chain uses TRBV18 with TRBJ2-2; TRBD1 matches at 7 bases. The CDR3 contains 16 residues. Germline V gene lookup returns CDR1 KGHSH and CDR2 LQKENI. The CDR3 is CASSPVTQGNAGELFF. The CDR3 region has the DNA TGTGCCAGCTCACCAGTCACACAGGGGAACGCCGGGGAGCTGTTTTTT.

This clonotype has more than one count but fewer than ten. The chain has TRBV6-5 and TRBJ1-1; TRBD1 might be the D (5 bases). The V gene lost 1 base and the J gene lost 1 base, with 16 bases spanning the gap. CDR1 is MNHEY and CDR2 is SVGAGI in the germline V gene. This CDR3 comprises 17 residues. CDR3 nucleotides: TGTGCCAGCAGTTACTATAGTAAGGGGTCTAGGAACACTGAAGCTTTCTTT. Its translation: CASSYYSKGSRNTEAFF.

The rearrangement joins TRBV4-2 to TRBJ1-4, with D uncertain. The germline V and J ends were trimmed by 0 bases and 3 bases, with 11 bases remaining between them. Germline V gives CDR1 LGHNA, CDR2 YNFKEQ. The CDR3 contains 16 residues. For the CDR3, the DNA is TGTGCCAGCAGCCAAGATTTGAACAGCCCTAATGAAAAACTGTTTTTT. Its protein product is CASSQDLNSPNEKLFF.

The V and J genes are TRBV28 and TRBJ2-7, with 8 bases fitting TRBD1. Germline V gene lookup returns CDR1 MDHEN and CDR2 SYDVKM. The CDR3 has 15 amino acids. Losses at the gene ends were 4 bases for V and 3 bases for J; bases not matched to a gene: 8. The CDR3: CASSSAGTGVYEQYF. The CDR3 DNA sequence: TGTGCCAGCAGTTCCGCCGGGACAGGAGTCTACGAGCAGTACTTC.

The chain uses TRBV4-1 and TRBJ1-2; D is unclear. CDR3 size: 15 residues. Between the trimmed V and J ends, which lost 0 bases and 4 bases, there was a span of 12 bases. Germline CDR1 MGHRA, CDR2 YSYEKL. The CDR3, as DNA: TGCGCCAGCAGCCAAGATCGGGGAGCCCCCTATGGCTACACCTTC. This encodes CASSQDRGAPYGYTF.

CDR3 DNA sequence: TGTGCCAGCAGCCAAGTAACGGGCCCTGAAGCTTTCTTT. Its protein product is CASSQVTGPEAFF. This chain links TRBV3-1 with TRBJ1-1; no clear D gene. Germline CDR1 reads LGHDT; CDR2 reads YNNKEL (reference sequence). This CDR3 spans 13 amino acids. V lost 1 base and J 6 bases, leaving 9 bases between the germline ends.

V gene TRBV20-1 combines with J gene TRBJ2-5, with 7 bases aligning to TRBD1. The J call may be faulty, since TRBJ2-1 better matches the DNA end. This CDR3 is 13 amino acids long. CDR1 DFQATT and CDR2 SNEGSKA come from the germline V gene (reference sequence). CDR3 residues: CSARSDRTNEQFF. CDR3 nucleotide sequence: TGCAGTGCTAGGTCGGACAGGACTAATGAGCAGTTCTTC.

This clonotype was counted only a few times. The chain combines TRBV11-3 with TRBJ2-7, with TRBD1 identical over 9 bases. The CDR3 has 17 amino acids. The trim removed 6 bases at V and 2 bases at J, leaving 14 bases unmatched. Germline-derived CDR1 and CDR2 are SGHNT and YENEEA. The CDR3 sequence: CASSSFGQGLIPYEQYF. The DNA for the CDR3 is TGTGCCAGCAGTTCATTCGGACAGGGGCTCATCCCCTACGAGCAGTACTTC.

V usage is TRBV7-2 and J usage is TRBJ2-1, with TRBD1 as a possible D gene (6 bases). This CDR3 spans 16 amino acids. Trimming took 3 bases from V and 0 from J, leaving 12 bases between them. In germline, CDR1 is SGHTA, CDR2 FQGNSA. CDR3 nucleotides: TGTGCCAGCAGCTTCCCTGACAGGAGCTCCTACAATGAGCAGTTCTTC. The encoded protein is CASSFPDRSSYNEQFF.

This clonotype was seen more than once but under ten times. The genes are TRBV7-2 and TRBJ2-7, with D possibly being TRBD2 (7 bases). Per the germline V gene, CDR1 is SGHTA and CDR2 is FQGNSA. There are 15 residues in the CDR3. Trimming removed 1 base from V and 3 bases from J, with 13 bases in between. This chain's CDR3 is CASSLGAGAHYEQYF. CDR3 DNA: TGTGCCAGCAGCTTAGGGGCGGGGGCCCACTACGAGCAGTACTTC.

V gene TRBV10-3 combines with J gene TRBJ1-6, with TRBD1 as a possible D gene (5 bases). This CDR3 is built from 13 residues. Trimming removed 3 bases from V and 9 bases from J, with 9 bases in between. Germline V lookup: CDR1 ENHRY, CDR2 SYGVKD. Written as DNA, the CDR3 is TGTGCCATCAGTGACGGGGGATCTTCACCCCTCCACTTT. This gives the protein CAISDGGSSPLHF.

The chain links TRBV12-3 or TRBV12-4 to TRBJ1-5; tentative D call: TRBD1 (5 bases). The CDR3 covers 13 residues. Deletions cut 6 bases from V and 6 bases from J, with 12 bases between. CDR3 coding DNA: TGTGCCAGCAGCAGGGTCGGGGGTCAGCCCCAGCATTTT. Its translation is CASSRVGGQPQHF.

This clonotype was seen a handful of times. The CDR3 protein is CASSPRATETQYF. The CDR3 DNA reads as TGCGCCAGCAGCCCCCGAGCTACGGAGACCCAGTACTTC. The chain couples TRBV4-3 to TRBJ2-5; D is ambiguous. Germline V gives CDR1 LGHNA, CDR2 YSLEER. This CDR3 region has 13 residues. With 4 bases removed from V and 5 bases from J, the gap between germline ends came to 11 bases.

The chain couples TRBV5-4 to TRBJ2-7, with D possibly TRBD2 on 5 matching bases. The CDR3 spans 14 residues. Germline values: CDR1 SGHNT, CDR2 YYREEE (reference sequence). The germline V and J ends were trimmed by 4 bases and 10 bases, with 21 bases remaining between them. CDR3 loop: CASSPERGKEIQYF. CDR3 bases: TGTGCCAGCAGCCCCGAACGGGGAAAAGAGATCCAGTACTTC.

The CDR3 loop reads CASGKSGSDQYNEQFF. The CDR3 bases are TGTGCCAGCGGGAAGAGCGGGAGCGACCAATACAATGAGCAGTTCTTC. V is TRBV14 and J is TRBJ2-1, with 8 bases that match TRBD2. J gave up 4 bases and V 8 bases, and 13 bases lay outside the gene matches. Germline V gives CDR1 SGHDN, CDR2 FVKESK. The CDR3 extends over 16 amino acids.

The V and J genes are TRBV2 and TRBJ1-1; maybe TRBD1 (5 bases). Trimming stripped 7 bases from V and 1 base from J, with 13 bases between. The CDR3 totals 14 residues. CDR1 is SNHLY and CDR2 is FYNNEI in the germline V gene. The CDR3 nucleotides read TGTGCCAGCAACAGGATTCTCCAGAACACTGAAGCTTTCTTT. Encoded protein: CASNRILQNTEAFF. Together with reference TRBV2 and TRBJ1-1, the CDR3 gives the full variable domain: EPEVTQTPSHQVTQMGQEVILRCVPISNHLYFYWYRQILGQKVEFLVSFYNNEISEKSEIFDDQFSVERPDGSNFTLKIRSTKLEDSAMYFCASNRILQNTEAFFGQGTRLTVV.

The V call is TRBV20-1, the J call TRBJ1-2, with TRBD1 matching over 9 bases. V lost 5 bases to trimming and J lost 8 bases; unmatched junction nucleotides: 12. The CDR3 runs to 14 residues. The germline V gene encodes CDR1 DFQATT and CDR2 SNEGSKA (reference sequence). Here the CDR3 reads CSAATGTGHRGYTF. CDR3 DNA: TGCAGTGCTGCGACCGGGACAGGGCATCGAGGCTACACCTTC.

This clonotype occurred many times. The rearrangement joins TRBV2 to TRBJ1-1, with TRBD1 as a possible D gene (6 bases). The CDR3 extends over 19 amino acids. Germline values: CDR1 SNHLY, CDR2 FYNNEI. V was shortened by 2 bases and J by 1 base, with 23 bases between the two germline ends. CDR3 DNA: TGTGCCAGCAGTGAACTTGGGACATTCGCCCCTCCATGGAACACTGAAGCTTTCTTT. Translating gives CASSELGTFAPPWNTEAFF.

The sample holds many counts of this clonotype. The chain links TRBV9 to TRBJ2-5; D is ambiguous. V lost 0 bases, J lost 2 bases, and 8 bases lay in between. Germline V lookup: CDR1 SGDLS, CDR2 YYNGEE. CDR3 length: 14 residues. The CDR3 sequence: CASSVGGVQETQYF. DNA of the CDR3: TGTGCCAGCAGCGTAGGTGGTGTTCAAGAGACCCAGTACTTC.

This chain uses TRBV9 with TRBJ1-1; 7 bases are a match to TRBD1. The germline V gene has CDR1 SGDLS and CDR2 YYNGEE. The CDR3 is 15 amino acids. V lost 1 base to trimming and J lost 1 base; unmatched junction nucleotides: 4. The CDR3 loop is CASSVSGGANTEAFF. CDR3 nucleotides: TGTGCCAGCAGCGTATCAGGGGGGGCGAACACTGAAGCTTTCTTT.

The table lists this clonotype with a few counts. The chain combines TRBV28 with TRBJ2-5; no reliable D call. Trimming left V 5 bases short and J 5 bases short, with 21 bases between. This CDR3 is built from 16 residues. Germline V gives CDR1 MDHEN, CDR2 SYDVKM. The CDR3 coding sequence is TGTGCCAGCAGTACCCTAATAAAGGACGGAGTGGAGACCCAGTACTTC. It is translated as CASSTLIKDGVETQYF.